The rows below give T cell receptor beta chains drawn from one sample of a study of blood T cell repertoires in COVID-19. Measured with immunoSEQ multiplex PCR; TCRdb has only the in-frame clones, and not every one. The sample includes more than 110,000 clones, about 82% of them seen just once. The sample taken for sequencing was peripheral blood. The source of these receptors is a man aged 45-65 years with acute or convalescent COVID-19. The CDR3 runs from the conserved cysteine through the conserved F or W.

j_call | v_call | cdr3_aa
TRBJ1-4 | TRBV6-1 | CASSEVTGGGEKLFF
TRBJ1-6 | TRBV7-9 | CASSLVSGGSSPLHF
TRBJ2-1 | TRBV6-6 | CASSLTSGSNNEQFF
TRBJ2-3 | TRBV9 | CASNEGGTVGDTQYF
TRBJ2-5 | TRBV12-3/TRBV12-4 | CASSPRTQETQYF
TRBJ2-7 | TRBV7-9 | CASSRPQERGGSSSYEQYF
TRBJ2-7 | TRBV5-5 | CASNSDIISYEQYF
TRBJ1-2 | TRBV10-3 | CAISAGQLLSNYGYTF
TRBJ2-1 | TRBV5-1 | CASTEGWNEQFF
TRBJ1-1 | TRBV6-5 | CASSYERDTEAFF
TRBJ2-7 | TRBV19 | CASSIVAGIAYEQYF
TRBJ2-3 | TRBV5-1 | CASRQGGSTDTQYF
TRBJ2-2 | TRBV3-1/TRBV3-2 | CASSPDPSGGAWAPGELFF
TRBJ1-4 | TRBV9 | CASSVGGANEKLFF
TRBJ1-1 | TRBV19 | CASRITGDTEAFF
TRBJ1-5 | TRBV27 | CASSLSFIGSNQPQHF
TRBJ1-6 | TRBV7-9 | CASSFDRGHLAHTNSPLHF
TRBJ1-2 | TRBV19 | CASSIDPAANYGYTF
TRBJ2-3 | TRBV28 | CASSGGLVGITDTQYF
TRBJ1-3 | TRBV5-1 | CASSPVPQSSGGNTIYF
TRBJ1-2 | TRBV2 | CASRGTGNYGYTF
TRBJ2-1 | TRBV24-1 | CATSGPGQSSYNEQFF
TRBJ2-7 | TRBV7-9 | CASSSTRGSYEQYF
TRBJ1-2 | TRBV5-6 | CASSLVGIYGYTF
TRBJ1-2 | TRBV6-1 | CASSELLAVYGYTF
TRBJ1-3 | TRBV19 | CASSIAGLGNTIYF
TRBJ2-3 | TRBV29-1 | CSVGAGGTDTQYF
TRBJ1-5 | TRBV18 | CASSPDRSQPQHF
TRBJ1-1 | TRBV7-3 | CASSSTVNTEAFF
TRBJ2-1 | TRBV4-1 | CASGHSGGRRFHNEQFF
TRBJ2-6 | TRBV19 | CASSSGDSNSGANVLTF
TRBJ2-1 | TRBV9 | CASSVMTGEVDEQFF
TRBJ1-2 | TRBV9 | CASSVEGTGYGYTF
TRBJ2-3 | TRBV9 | CASSVDSGKADTQYF
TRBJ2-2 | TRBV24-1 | CATRGQGTGELFF
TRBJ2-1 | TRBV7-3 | CASSLMGASNEQFF
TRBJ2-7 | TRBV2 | CASRTASYEQYF
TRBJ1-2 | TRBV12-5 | CASGLTTVRHGYTF
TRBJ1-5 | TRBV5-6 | CASSLRWGLNQPQHF
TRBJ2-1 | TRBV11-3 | CASSLDGSQTYNEQFF
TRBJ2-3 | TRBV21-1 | CASTSSGRHDTQYF
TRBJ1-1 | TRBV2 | CASSGRVGNTEAFF